Below, one T cell receptor beta chain is given with its context. Its antigen is not identified. This CDR3 has 15 residues. Per germline, CDR1 LNHDA and CDR2 SQIVND (reference sequence). Trimming left V 0 bases short and J 0 bases short, with 8 bases between. This sample is drawn from a study of T cells in Graves' hyperthyroidism and ophthalmopathy. The study, taken as a whole, reports: By a 13 V-J model, ophthalmopathy was set apart from stable hyperthyroidism. Most thyroid clonotypes with frequency above 0.001 were detected in blood.

On the basis of clinical symptoms, serum thyroxine and TRAb, thyroid ultrasound and orbital computed tomography, diagnoses were made. The source of the PBMCs was 8 to 10 ml of fresh peripheral blood. It was RNA transcripts that yielded the amplified TCR beta CDR3 regions. Using the HTBI primer set, a first-round RT-PCR was run on the TCR CDR3. Each CDR3 protein is one row after TCRdb ran MiXCR on the multiplex PCR reads. The data contain hundreds of thousands of distinct CDR3 sequences, 35% to 45% of them singletons. The genes are TRBV19 and TRBJ1-1, with D possibly TRBD1 on 5 matching bases. The source of this sequence is a man younger than 30 with Graves' hyperthyroidism. The sample taken for sequencing was blood. The CDR3 loop is CASSIEAGLNTEAFF. In DNA form, the CDR3 reads TGTGCCAGTAGTATAGAGGCAGGGCTGAACACTGAAGCTTTCTTT.